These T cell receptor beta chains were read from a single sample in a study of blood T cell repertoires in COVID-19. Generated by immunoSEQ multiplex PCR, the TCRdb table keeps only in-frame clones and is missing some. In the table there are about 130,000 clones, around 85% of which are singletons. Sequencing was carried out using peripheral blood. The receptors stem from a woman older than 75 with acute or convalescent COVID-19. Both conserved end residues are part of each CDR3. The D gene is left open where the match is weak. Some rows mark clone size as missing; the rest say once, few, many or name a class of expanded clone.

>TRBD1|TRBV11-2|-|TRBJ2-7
CASSSQDRGIYEQYF
TGTGCCAGCAGCTCCCAAGACAGGGGGATCTACGAGCAGTACTTC
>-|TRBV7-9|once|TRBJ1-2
CASSSGRSGYGYTF
TGTGCCAGCAGCTCGGGGAGGTCGGGCTATGGCTACACCTTC
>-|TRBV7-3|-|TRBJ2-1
CASSFLGDRSYNEQFF
TGTGCCAGCAGCTTCTTGGGCGACCGCTCCTACAATGAGCAGTTCTTC
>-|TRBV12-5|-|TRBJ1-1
CASVSWPQNTEAFF
TGTGCTAGTGTCTCGTGGCCGCAGAACACTGAAGCTTTCTTT
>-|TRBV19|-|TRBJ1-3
CASKRQGEVYSGNTIYF
TGTGCCAGTAAACGGCAGGGTGAGGTCTACTCTGGAAACACCATATATTTT
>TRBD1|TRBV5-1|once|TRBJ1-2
CASSLRPMTGNNYGYTF
TGCGCCAGCAGCTTAAGACCGATGACAGGGAATAACTATGGCTACACCTTC
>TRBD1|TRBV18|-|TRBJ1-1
CASSTGLDTEAFF
TGTGCCAGCTCGACAGGGCTGGATACTGAAGCTTTCTTT
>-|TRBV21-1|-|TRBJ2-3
CASSKEEETTDTQYF
TGTGCCAGCAGCAAAGAGGAGGAGACCACAGATACGCAGTATTTT
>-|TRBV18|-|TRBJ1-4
CASSLGQSINEKLFF
TGTGCCAGCTCACTCGGACAGTCTATTAATGAAAAACTGTTTTTT
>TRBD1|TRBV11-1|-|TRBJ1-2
CASSWGQTNYGYTF
TGTGCCAGCAGCTGGGGACAGACTAACTATGGCTACACCTTC
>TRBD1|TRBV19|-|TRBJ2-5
CASTAQGAAQYQETQYF
TGTGCCAGTACCGCGCAGGGGGCAGCACAATACCAAGAGACCCAGTACTTC
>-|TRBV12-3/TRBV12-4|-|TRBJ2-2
CASSRGLPGELFF
TGTGCCAGCAGTCGCGGACTTCCCGGGGAGCTGTTTTTT
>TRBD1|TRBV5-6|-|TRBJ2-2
CASSLPGQGAIGELFF
TGTGCCAGCAGCTTGCCGGGACAGGGGGCCATCGGGGAGCTGTTTTTT
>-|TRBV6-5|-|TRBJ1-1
CASSFLANTEAFF
TGTGCCAGCAGTTTCCTGGCGAACACTGAAGCTTTCTTT
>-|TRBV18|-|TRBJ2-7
CASSPYRGNEQYF
TGTGCCAGCTCACCATACCGAGGGAACGAGCAGTACTTC
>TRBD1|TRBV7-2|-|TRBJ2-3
CASSLVHRGADTQYF
TGTGCCAGCAGCTTAGTTCACAGGGGGGCAGATACGCAGTATTTT
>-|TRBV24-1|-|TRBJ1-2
CATSARDSRGYTF
TGTGCCACCAGTGCCCGGGACTCCCGGGGCTACACCTTC
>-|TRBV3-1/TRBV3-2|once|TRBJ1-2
CASSQDGRGLTYGYTF
TGTGCCAGCAGCCAAGATGGAAGAGGACTCACCTACGGCTACACCTTC
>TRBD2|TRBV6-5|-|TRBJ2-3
CASSLAVTDTQYF
TGTGCCAGCAGTCTAGCGGTCACAGATACGCAGTATTTT
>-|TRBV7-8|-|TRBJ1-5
CASSPLAGVVNQPQHF
TGTGCCAGCAGCCCGTTGGCAGGGGTGGTCAATCAGCCCCAGCATTTT
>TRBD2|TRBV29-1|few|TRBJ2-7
CSAEAGGREQYF
TGCAGCGCCGAAGCGGGGGGGCGCGAGCAGTACTTC
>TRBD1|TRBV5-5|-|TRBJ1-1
CASSSMDRGRITEAFF
TGTGCCAGCAGCTCGATGGACAGGGGGCGGATTACTGAAGCTTTCTTT
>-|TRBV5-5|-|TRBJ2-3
CASSLTHRKDTQYF
TGTGCCAGCAGCTTGACCCACAGGAAAGATACGCAGTATTTT
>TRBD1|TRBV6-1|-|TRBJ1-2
CASSEGGAGGLYGYTF
TGTGCCAGCAGTGAAGGAGGGGCAGGGGGCTTGTATGGCTACACCTTC
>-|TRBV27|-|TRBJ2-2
CASRYQGLGTGELFF
TGTGCCAGCAGGTACCAGGGGCTGGGCACCGGGGAGCTGTTTTTT
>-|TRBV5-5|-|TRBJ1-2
CASSLVYNYGYTF
TGTGCCAGCAGCTTGGTCTATAACTATGGCTACACCTTC
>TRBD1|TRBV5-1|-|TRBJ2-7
CASGSYGQGAYEQYF
TGCGCCAGCGGCTCTTACGGACAGGGGGCTTACGAGCAGTACTTC
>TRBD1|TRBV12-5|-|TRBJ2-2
CASGPPPGQGGIGELFF
TGTGCTAGTGGTCCACCTCCGGGACAGGGAGGGATCGGGGAGCTGTTTTTT